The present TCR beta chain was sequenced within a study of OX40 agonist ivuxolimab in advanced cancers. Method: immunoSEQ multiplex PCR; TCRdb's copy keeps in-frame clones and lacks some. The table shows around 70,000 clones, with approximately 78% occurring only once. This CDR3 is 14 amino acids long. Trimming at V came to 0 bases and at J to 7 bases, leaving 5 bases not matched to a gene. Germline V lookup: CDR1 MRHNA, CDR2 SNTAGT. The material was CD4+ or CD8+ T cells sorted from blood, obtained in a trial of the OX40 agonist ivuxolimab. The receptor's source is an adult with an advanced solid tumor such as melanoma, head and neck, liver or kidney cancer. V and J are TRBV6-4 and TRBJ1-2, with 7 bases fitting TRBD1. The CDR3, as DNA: TGTGCCAGCAGTGACTCGGGAGGGGGCATTGGCTACACCTTC. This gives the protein CASSDSGGGIGYTF.